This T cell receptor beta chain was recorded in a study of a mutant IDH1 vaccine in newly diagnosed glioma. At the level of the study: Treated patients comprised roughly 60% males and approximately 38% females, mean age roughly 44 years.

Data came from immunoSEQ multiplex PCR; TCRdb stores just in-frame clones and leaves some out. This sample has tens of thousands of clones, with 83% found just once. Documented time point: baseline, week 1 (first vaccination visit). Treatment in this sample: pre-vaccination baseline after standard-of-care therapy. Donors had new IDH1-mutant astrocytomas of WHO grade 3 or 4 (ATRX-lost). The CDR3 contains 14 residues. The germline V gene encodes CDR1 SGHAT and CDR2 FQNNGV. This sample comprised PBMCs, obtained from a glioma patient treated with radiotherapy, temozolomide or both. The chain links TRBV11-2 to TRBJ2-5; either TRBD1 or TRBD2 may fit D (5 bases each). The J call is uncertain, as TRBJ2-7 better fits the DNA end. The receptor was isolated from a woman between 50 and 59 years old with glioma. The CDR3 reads CASSLGGPAYEQYF. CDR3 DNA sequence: TGTGCCAGCAGCTTAGGGGGACCCGCCTACGAGCAGTACTTC.